This TCR beta chain was sequenced for a study of cytomegalovirus exposure and HLA in healthy donors. General observations from the study: Within an earlier analysis, most TCR beta V segments proved productive either about 90% or about 30% of the time. In a later analysis, around 18,000 TCR beta sequences were associated with HLA alleles at 0.05 false discovery rate. Rare TCR sequences dominated, though some public TCRs recurred in many donors.

The donors gave bone marrow, and they were healthy. CDR3 length: 14 amino acids. Per germline, CDR1 MDHEN and CDR2 SYDVKM. V was pared by 2 bases and J by 4 bases, with 0 bases of the junction left unmatched. As regards this clone: What it recognizes is unknown.

The PCR ran on 60 Vbeta and 13 Jbeta primers. TCRdb's table, derived via immunoSEQ multiplex PCR, lists solely in-frame clones and lacks some. The sample holds around 190,000 clones, 65% to 75% seen once. This TCR came from a young man in good health and CMV-seropositive. This rearrangement joins TRBV28 to TRBJ1-2; 11 bases match TRBD1. Sequenced input: PBMCs. CDR3: CASSLGQGAYGYTF. In nucleotides, the CDR3 is TGTGCCAGCAGTTTAGGACAGGGGGCCTATGGCTACACCTTC.